This T cell receptor (beta chain) came from a study of graft-versus-host responses after intestinal transplantation. Points from the study as a whole: Early after transplant, HvG clones declined as circulating GvH clones peaked.

As regards this clone: Its specificity is unknown.

Generated by immunoSEQ multiplex PCR, the TCRdb table keeps only in-frame clones and is missing some. The profile shows some 15,000 clones, 93% of them singletons. With 2 bases clipped from V and 3 bases from J, the junction kept 0 bases outside the gene matches. This CDR3 spans 13 amino acids. Looked up from germline, CDR1 is SGHTA and CDR2 is FQGNSA. This TCR was sampled from a human patient who received an intestinal transplant, so some T cells may come from the graft donor. The rearrangement uses TRBV7-2 and TRBJ2-7; 8 positions agree with TRBD1. The source material was PBMCs, sampled about 37 months after intestinal transplantation. CDR3 residues: CASSLTGGYEQYF. The CDR3 nucleotides are TGTGCCAGCAGCTTAACAGGGGGCTACGAGCAGTACTTC.